This is a list of T cell receptor beta chains from one sample in a study of cytomegalovirus exposure and HLA in healthy donors. TCRdb's table, derived via immunoSEQ multiplex PCR, lists solely in-frame clones and lacks some. The sample gives about 110,000 clones, 70% to 90% of which show up once; approximately 3% is in the top ten. Sequences were obtained from PBMCs. The source of these receptors is a woman aged 18-30 years in good health and CMV-seronegative. Both conserved end residues are part of each CDR3. The order of the fields is V gene, clone size, J gene, D gene, CDR3 DNA, CDR3 protein. The D gene is left open where the match is weak. Clone size is stated in some rows and not others, as once, few, many or a class when expanded.

TRBV9,.,TRBJ1-1,TRBD1,TGTGCCAGCAGCGAAGGGACCCAGGGGGGGAACACTGAAGCTTTCTTT,CASSEGTQGGNTEAFF
TRBV19,.,TRBJ2-7,TRBD1,TGTGCCAGTAGTATCTCCGGGACAGGGGTTTACGAGCAGTACTTC,CASSISGTGVYEQYF
TRBV11-2,few,TRBJ2-3,TRBD2,TGTGCCAGCAGCGCCGGAGGGGTACTAGCGGGGTTCACAGATACGCAGTATTTT,CASSAGGVLAGFTDTQYF
TRBV2,.,TRBJ2-3,TRBD2,TGTGCCAGCAGCCGATTGGGACTAGCGGGGAGAGATACGCAGTATTTT,CASSRLGLAGRDTQYF
TRBV4-2,.,TRBJ1-2,.,TGTGCCAGCAGCCCCCCGGGGGGGGAAGAGTATGGCTACACCTTC,CASSPPGGEEYGYTF
TRBV27,few,TRBJ2-7,.,TGTGCCAGCAGTTTGACAGGCCACGAGCAGTACTTC,CASSLTGHEQYF
TRBV29-1,.,TRBJ2-5,TRBD1,TGCAGCGCCCCAGGACAGGGGGCGGAGACCCAGTACTTC,CSAPGQGAETQYF
TRBV5-5,once,TRBJ1-5,TRBD1,TGTGCCAGCAGCGGGACAGGGAGGGAGCCCCAGCATTTT,CASSGTGREPQHF
TRBV9,.,TRBJ2-3,TRBD2,TGTGCCAGCAGCGTCTATAGCGGGGGAGGCACAGATACGCAGTATTTT,CASSVYSGGGTDTQYF
TRBV6-5,.,TRBJ1-4,TRBD1,TGTGCCAGCAGTAAGGGACAGCTTAATGAAAAACTGTTTTTT,CASSKGQLNEKLFF
TRBV7-8,.,TRBJ1-5,.,TGTGCCAGCAGCTTAACGAGGAACAGGGACCAGCCCCAGCATTTT,CASSLTRNRDQPQHF
TRBV5-1,.,TRBJ2-1,TRBD1,TGCGCCAGCAGCTTGGAGGGACAGGGACAGTACAATGAGCAGTTCTTC,CASSLEGQGQYNEQFF
TRBV27,.,TRBJ1-1,TRBD1,TGTGCCAGCAGTTCATGGACAGGGAACACTGAAGCTTTCTTT,CASSSWTGNTEAFF
TRBV7-2,few,TRBJ1-5,TRBD1,TGTGCCAGCAGCTTAGCGGTAGGCGGAGGGGGCAGTCAGCCCCAGCATTTT,CASSLAVGGGGSQPQHF